This TCR beta chain was recorded in a study of molecular identifiers for immune sequencing clone quantification. This clonotype was observed a handful of times. CDR3 length: 16 residues. Germline CDR1 and CDR2: MNHEY and SVGEGT. V gave up 7 bases and J gave up 0 bases, with 18 bases separating them. TCRdb re-called the PCR reads with MiXCR, one entry per CDR3 protein. The top ten hold approximately 0.83% of the sample, which has some 320,000 distinct CDR3 sequences, over 20% seen once. The receptor comes from a human donor in good health. Some libraries in this study had Jurkat cell RNA spiked in. This chain connects TRBV6-2 or TRBV6-3 to TRBJ1-1, with D unclear. The sequencing input was naive CD8+ T cells from blood, with Jurkat cell RNA spiked in. As for subset: FACS-sorted CD8+CD4-CCR7+CD45RA+ naive T cells. The CDR3 reads CASTAGRESLNTEAFF. The CDR3 nucleotides are TGTGCCAGCACCGCCGGGAGGGAGTCTTTGAACACTGAAGCTTTCTTT.